The present TCR beta chain was sequenced within a study of tissue T cells after allogeneic stem cell transplantation. Study-level findings and limits: TCR repertoires tracked anatomic similarity, regardless of disease or transplant status. Blood and spleen captured only part of the tissue TCR repertoire. Shared clones across patients were few; motif clustering revealed tissue-specific shared signatures. Limitations included a small, clinically heterogeneous cohort and limited sampling depth.

After removal of 5 bases from V and 1 base from J, the junction contained 6 bases not matched to a gene. The CDR3 length is 15 residues. Germline V gene lookup returns CDR1 NNHNN and CDR2 SYGAGS (reference sequence). Turning to this clone: Its antigen is unidentified. Mouse names are used for the genes. The missing CDR3 end, 1 residue past where the read stops, is filled in from the germline J gene.

Sequencing used immunoSEQ multiplex PCR; TCRdb keeps in-frame clones, though not all of them. The sample shows roughly 20,000 clones, roughly three quarters of them seen only once. The genes are TRBV13-2 and TRBJ2-3; 8 positions match TRBD2. This clonotype was obtained from a female BALB/c mouse in good health. MHC haplotype: H2-d. Specimen: blood. The CDR3 sequence is CASGAGGRGAETLYF. Partial CDR3 DNA: TGTGCCAGCGGCGCTGGGGGGAGGGGTGCAGAAACGCTGTAT.